These T cell receptor beta chains were read from a single sample in a study of T-cell reconstitution after alpha-beta-depleted transplantation in children. One entry per CDR3 protein, called by TCRdb with MiXCR from the PCR reads. The sample consists of some 440,000 distinct CDR3 sequences, 15% to 20% of them appearing once. The sample consisted of PBMCs, mostly from graft donor cells, taken 360 days after TCRalphabeta/CD19-depleted stem cell transplant. Receptors were obtained from a boy less than two years old who had a stem cell transplant for Wiskott-Aldrich syndrome, so the T cells may come from the graft donor. Each CDR3 is given with its conserved first and last residue. A D gene is named only where the DNA matches it firmly. Clone size, where shown, is once, few, many, or a class for clones that have expanded.

clone_size | j_call | v_call | d_call | cdr3_aa | cdr3_nt
once | TRBJ2-5 | TRBV6-1 | - | CASSAGLGKTQYF | TGTGCCAGCAGTGCGGGCCTAGGGAAGACCCAGTACTTC
- | TRBJ2-5 | TRBV9 | - | CASSVGGDNLETQYF | TGTGCCAGCAGCGTAGGAGGAGACAACCTAGAGACCCAGTACTTC
many | TRBJ2-7 | TRBV18 | TRBD1 | CASSPRTGRYEQYF | TGTGCCAGCTCACCTCGGACAGGACGCTACGAGCAGTACTTC
few | TRBJ2-2 | TRBV10-3 | - | CAISDVFVTGELFF | TGTGCCATCAGTGACGTCTTCGTGACCGGGGAGCTGTTTTTT
few | TRBJ2-1 | TRBV18 | TRBD2 | CASFATSGVTYNEQFF | TGTGCCAGCTTCGCGACTAGCGGGGTTACCTACAATGAGCAGTTCTTC
- | TRBJ1-1 | TRBV2 | - | CASSDGWAGSYEAFF | TGTGCCAGCAGTGATGGTTGGGCAGGGTCCTATGAAGCTTTCTTT
- | TRBJ2-7 | TRBV20-1 | TRBD2 | CSASSRLAGIGEQYF | TGCAGTGCTAGTTCTCGACTAGCGGGAATTGGAGAGCAGTACTTC
few | TRBJ2-2 | TRBV14 | TRBD2 | CASSQEGRGRGTGELFF | TGTGCCAGCAGCCAAGAAGGTCGCGGGAGAGGGACCGGGGAGCTGTTTTTT
many | TRBJ2-1 | TRBV4-1 | - | CASSQDGREQFF | TGCGCCAGCAGCCAAGATGGTAGGGAGCAGTTCTTC
- | TRBJ2-5 | TRBV29-1 | - | CSVEQGQTQYF | TGCAGCGTTGAACAGGGGCAGACCCAGTACTTC
few | TRBJ2-2 | TRBV4-1 | TRBD1 | CASTGTVGRTGELFF | TGCGCCAGCACGGGGACAGTAGGTCGCACCGGGGAGCTGTTTTTT
- | TRBJ2-7 | TRBV5-6 | TRBD2 | CASSSGLAGEQYF | TGTGCCAGCAGCAGCGGACTAGCCGGGGAGCAGTACTTC
few | TRBJ2-5 | TRBV10-3 | - | CATRTGQQETQYF | TGTGCCACCAGAACGGGGCAGCAAGAGACCCAGTACTTC
- | TRBJ2-5 | TRBV24-1 | TRBD1 | CATSDRGRGEETQYF | TGTGCCACCAGTGACAGGGGGCGCGGTGAAGAGACCCAGTACTTC
- | TRBJ2-5 | TRBV20-1 | TRBD1 | CSASPRDRVFQETQYF | TGCAGTGCTAGCCCAAGGGACAGAGTTTTCCAAGAGACCCAGTACTTC
- | TRBJ2-7 | TRBV28 | TRBD1 | CASSQRTGPSYEQYF | TGTGCCAGCAGCCAACGGACAGGGCCTTCCTACGAGCAGTACTTC
few | TRBJ2-3 | TRBV10-3 | TRBD2 | CAISRLATDTQYF | TGTGCCATCAGCCGACTAGCTACAGATACGCAGTATTTT
few | TRBJ2-7 | TRBV6-1 | - | CASSEALSEQYF | TGTGCCAGCAGTGAAGCGCTGAGCGAGCAGTACTTC
few | TRBJ2-5 | TRBV12-3/TRBV12-4 | TRBD2 | CASSPRAGSGNLETQYF | TGTGCCAGCAGTCCTCGGGCGGGTAGCGGGAACCTAGAGACCCAGTACTTC
- | TRBJ2-3 | TRBV5-6 | TRBD2 | CASSPTLAGYTDTQYF | TGTGCCAGCAGCCCCACACTAGCGGGGTACACAGATACGCAGTATTTT
few | TRBJ1-2 | TRBV5-4 | - | CASSDRFFGYTF | TGTGCCAGCAGCGACCGATTTTTTGGCTACACCTTC
few | TRBJ2-3 | TRBV20-1 | - | CSARPTPHTDTQYF | TGCAGTGCTAGACCAACTCCACACACAGATACGCAGTATTTT
- | TRBJ2-7 | TRBV11-3 | - | CASSLRAGFDYEQYF | TGTGCCAGCAGCTTACGGGCGGGGTTCGACTACGAGCAGTACTTC
few | TRBJ2-2 | TRBV5-1 | - | CASFIFLGELFF | TGCGCCAGCTTTATTTTTCTCGGGGAGCTGTTTTTT
few | TRBJ2-7 | TRBV12-3/TRBV12-4 | - | CASSFGPTYEQYF | TGTGCCAGCAGTTTTGGGCCTACCTACGAGCAGTACTTC
- | TRBJ1-1 | TRBV12-3/TRBV12-4 | - | CASSKPRGTEAFF | TGTGCCAGCAGTAAGCCACGGGGCACTGAAGCTTTCTTT
- | TRBJ1-2 | TRBV6-2/TRBV6-3 | - | CASAQGSLYGYTF | TGTGCCAGCGCACAGGGCTCCCTCTATGGCTACACCTTC
many | TRBJ2-7 | TRBV7-6 | TRBD2 | CASSLLLADEQYF | TGTGCCAGCAGCTTATTGCTAGCGGACGAGCAGTACTTC
- | TRBJ2-7 | TRBV12-3/TRBV12-4 | - | CASSFWGDSKQYF | TGTGCCAGCAGTTTTTGGGGGGACAGTAAGCAGTACTTC
few | TRBJ2-1 | TRBV7-2 | - | CASSLRGRHEQFF | TGTGCCAGCAGCTTAAGGGGCCGTCATGAGCAGTTCTTC